A single sample is the source of the 16 T cell receptor beta chains below, sequenced in a study of blood T cell repertoires in COVID-19. TCRdb's copy holds only in-frame clones and misses some; the assay was immunoSEQ multiplex PCR. The sample shows about 230,000 clones, around 80% of them seen only once. Sequenced sample: peripheral blood. These TCRs come from a man in his forties with acute or convalescent COVID-19.

The gene calls are TRBV5-1 and TRBJ2-5; D is possibly TRBD2 (5 bases). Looked up from germline, CDR1 is SGHRS and CDR2 is YFSETQ. This CDR3 comprises 14 residues. Deletions cut 0 bases from V and 5 bases from J, with 11 bases between. This CDR3 reads CASSLVGLRETQYF. The CDR3 bases are TGCGCCAGCAGCTTGGTTGGACTTAGGGAGACCCAGTACTTC.

The DNA of the CDR3 is TGTGCCAGCAGCTTTCCGCGTGGGACTGGCTCAGATACGCAGTATTTT. Translated: CASSFPRGTGSDTQYF. The J gene is TRBJ2-3, the V gene TRBV5-4; D possibly corresponds to TRBD2 (6 bases). The ends were cut back, 2 bases at V and 4 bases at J, with 17 bases in the middle. CDR1 is SGHNT and CDR2 is YYREEE in the germline V gene (reference sequence). The CDR3 has 16 residues.

CDR3 region: CACHLGGGGQPQHF. The DNA of the CDR3 is TGTGCCTGTCACCTTGGCGGGGGCGGCCAGCCCCAGCATTTT. V gene TRBV30 combines with J gene TRBJ1-5, with D possibly TRBD1 on 6 matching bases. The CDR3 has 14 residues. Trimming shortened V by 6 bases and J by 7 bases, and 19 bases separated the two germline ends. Germline loops: CDR1 GTSNPN, CDR2 SVGIG (reference sequence).

V usage is TRBV4-2 and J usage is TRBJ1-2; the D is unclear. The CDR3 loop spans 15 amino acids. Trimming stripped 0 bases from V and 3 bases from J, with 11 bases between. The germline CDR1 and CDR2 sequences are LGHNA and YNFKEQ. The CDR3 region is CASSQEIREHYGYTF. DNA for the CDR3: TGTGCCAGCAGCCAAGAAATACGAGAGCACTATGGCTACACCTTC.

The rearrangement links TRBV28 to TRBJ1-2, with D possibly matching TRBD1 (5 bases). The CDR3 contains 13 residues. Germline CDR1 MDHEN, CDR2 SYDVKM. V dropped 6 bases and J dropped 3 bases, with 11 bases sitting between them. CDR3 nucleotides: TGTGCCAGCAGCACCCAGGGATACTATGGCTACACCTTC. This encodes CASSTQGYYGYTF.

V usage is TRBV7-2 and J usage is TRBJ2-7; 7 nucleotides match TRBD1. The CDR3 runs 16 residues. Germline V lookup: CDR1 SGHTA, CDR2 FQGNSA. The trim removed 5 bases at V and 4 bases at J, leaving 14 bases unmatched. Here the CDR3 DNA reads TGTGCCAGCAGCCGCGACAGGGAGAAAATATCGTACGAGCAGTACTTC. Translation gives CASSRDREKISYEQYF.

This clone has a handful of counts. The CDR3 reads CASSPTSGIISEQFF. The DNA for the CDR3 is TGTGCCAGCAGCCCTACTAGCGGGATTATCAGTGAGCAGTTCTTC. The rearrangement joins TRBV5-4 to TRBJ2-1; TRBD2 matches 10 bases. The V and J ends lost 4 bases and 9 bases, in that order; junction bases with no gene match: 10. Germline assignment: CDR1 SGHNT and CDR2 YYREEE (reference sequence). The CDR3 is made up of 15 amino acids.

V is TRBV7-6 and J is TRBJ2-2; 10 bases fit TRBD1. CDR3 length: 17 amino acids. V dropped 4 bases and J dropped 6; count of bases not matched to a gene: 11. The germline CDR1 and CDR2 sequences are SGHVS and FNYEAQ. CDR3 region: CASSSPYDRGLSGELFF. The CDR3, as DNA: TGTGCCAGCAGCTCGCCTTACGACAGGGGGCTTTCCGGGGAGCTGTTTTTT.

The rearrangement joins TRBV11-1 to TRBJ2-1, with D possibly TRBD1 on 6 matching bases. CDR3 length equals 13 residues. V lost 1 base and J 10 bases, leaving 11 bases between the germline ends. Germline CDR1 SGHAT, CDR2 FQDESV (reference sequence). This CDR3 is CASSLEQGWEQFF. CDR3 DNA: TGTGCCAGCAGCTTAGAACAGGGCTGGGAGCAGTTCTTC.

This clone is a singleton in its sample. The V call is TRBV7-8, the J call TRBJ1-2; D is unresolved. V lost 3 bases and J lost 5, with 16 bases in between. The CDR3 runs 15 residues. Germline-derived CDR1 and CDR2 are SGHVS and FQNEAQ. The CDR3 is CASSFRGEMSYGYTF. Written as DNA, the CDR3 is TGTGCCAGCAGCTTTCGGGGAGAGATGAGTTATGGCTACACCTTC.

The chain uses TRBV6-5 and TRBJ1-1, with D possibly being TRBD1 (6 bases). The V end lost 6 bases, the J end lost 4 bases, and 12 bases lay between the germline ends. The CDR3 sequence is 13 residues long. The germline V gene encodes CDR1 MNHEY and CDR2 SVGAGI. The CDR3 DNA is TGTGCCAGCAGCTTGCAGGGGTCCACTGAAGCTTTCTTT. Translated: CASSLQGSTEAFF.

V usage is TRBV5-1 and J usage is TRBJ1-4; a weak D match, TRBD1 (6 bases). The CDR3 has 15 amino acids. Trimming stripped 1 base from V and 8 bases from J, with 15 bases between. From germline, CDR1 is SGHRS and CDR2 YFSETQ. The CDR3: CASSLSGDKLEKLFF. The CDR3 DNA reads as TGCGCCAGCAGCTTGAGTGGGGACAAGCTAGAAAAACTGTTTTTT.

The rearrangement joins TRBV28 to TRBJ1-2; no clear D gene. Germline loops: CDR1 MDHEN, CDR2 SYDVKM. This CDR3 has 10 amino acids. Trimming took 8 bases from V and 7 from J, leaving 8 bases between them. The CDR3 region has the DNA TGTGCCAGCCGAGACTTTGGCTACACCTTC. Its protein product is CASRDFGYTF.

As for this clone: Other DNA sequences in the same sample also yield this CDR3. V gene TRBV5-1 combines with J gene TRBJ2-3; the D is unclear. Germline lookup yields CDR1 SGHRS and CDR2 YFSETQ. The CDR3 loop spans 12 amino acids. V was trimmed by 3 bases and J by 2 bases, leaving 4 bases between them. CDR3 nucleotides: TGCGCCAGCAGCTCTAACACAGATACGCAGTATTTT. It codes for CASSSNTDTQYF. The variable domain in full, with the rest retrieved from reference TRBV5-1 and TRBJ2-3, is KAGVTQTPRYLIKTRGQQVTLSCSPISGHRSVSWYQQTPGQGLQFLFEYFSETQRNKGNFPGRFSGRQFSNSRSEMNVSTLELGDSALYLCASSSNTDTQYFGPGTRLTVL.

V usage is TRBV3-1 (or the pseudogene TRBV3-2) and J usage is TRBJ2-1; maybe TRBD2 (5 bases). The CDR3 spans 13 residues. V lost 0 bases and J 10 bases, leaving 10 bases between the germline ends. Germline CDR1 and CDR2: LGHDT and YNNKEL (reference sequence). CDR3 nucleotide sequence: TGTGCCAGCAGCCAAGATGAAGGAGGCGAGCAGTTCTTC. Translated, it gives CASSQDEGGEQFF.

This clone was observed once. The rearrangement links TRBV6-2 or TRBV6-3 to TRBJ2-1, with 11 nucleotides matching TRBD1. The length of the CDR3 is 15 residues. Germline trimming cut 4 bases from V and 2 bases from J; bases unmatched to any gene: 1. CDR1 and CDR2 (germline): MNHEY, SVGEGT. Written as DNA, the CDR3 is TGTGCCAGCAGTTGGACAGGGGGCGCCTACAATGAGCAGTTCTTC. Translated, it gives CASSWTGGAYNEQFF.